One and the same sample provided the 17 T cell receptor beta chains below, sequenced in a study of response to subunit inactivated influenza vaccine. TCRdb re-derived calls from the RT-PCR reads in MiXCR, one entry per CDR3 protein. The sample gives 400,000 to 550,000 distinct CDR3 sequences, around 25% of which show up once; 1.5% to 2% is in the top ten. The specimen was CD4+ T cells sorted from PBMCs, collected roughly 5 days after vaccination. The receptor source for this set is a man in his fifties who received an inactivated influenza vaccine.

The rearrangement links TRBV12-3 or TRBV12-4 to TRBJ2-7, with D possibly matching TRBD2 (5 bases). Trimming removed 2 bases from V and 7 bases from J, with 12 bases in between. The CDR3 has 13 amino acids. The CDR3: CASSLSSREEQYF. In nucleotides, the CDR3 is TGTGCCAGCAGTTTAAGTTCGAGGGAAGAGCAGTACTTC.

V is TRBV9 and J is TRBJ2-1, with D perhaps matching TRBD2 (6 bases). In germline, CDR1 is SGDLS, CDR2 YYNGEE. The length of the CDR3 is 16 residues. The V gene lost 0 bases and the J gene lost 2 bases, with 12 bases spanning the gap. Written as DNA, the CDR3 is TGTGCCAGCAGCGTAGCTACTGGGGGGACCTACAATGAGCAGTTCTTC. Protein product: CASSVATGGTYNEQFF. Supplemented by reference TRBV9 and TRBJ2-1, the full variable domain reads DSGVTQTPKHLITATGQRVTLRCSPRSGDLSVYWYQQSLDQGLQFLIQYYNGEERAKGNILERFSAQQFPDLHSELNLSSLELGDSALYFCASSVATGGTYNEQFFGPGTRLTVL.

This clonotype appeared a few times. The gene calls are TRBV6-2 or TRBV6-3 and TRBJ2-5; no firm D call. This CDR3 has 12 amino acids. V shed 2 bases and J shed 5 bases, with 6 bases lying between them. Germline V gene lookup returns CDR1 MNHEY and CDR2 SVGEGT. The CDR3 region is CASSYRIETQYF. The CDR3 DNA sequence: TGTGCCAGCAGTTACAGGATTGAGACCCAGTACTTC.

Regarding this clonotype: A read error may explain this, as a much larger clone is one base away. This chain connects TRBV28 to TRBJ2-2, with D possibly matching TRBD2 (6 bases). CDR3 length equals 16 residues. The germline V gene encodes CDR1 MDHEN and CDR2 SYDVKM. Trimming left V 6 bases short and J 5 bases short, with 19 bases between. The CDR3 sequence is CASSPDLAWATGELFF. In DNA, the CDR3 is TGTGCCAGCAGCCCTGATCTAGCGTGGGCAACCGGGGAGCTGTTTTTT.

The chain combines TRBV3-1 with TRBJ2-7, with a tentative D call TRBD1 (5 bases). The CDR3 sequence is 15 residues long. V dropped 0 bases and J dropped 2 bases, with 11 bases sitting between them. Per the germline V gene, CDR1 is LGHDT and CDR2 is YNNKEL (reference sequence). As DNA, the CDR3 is TGTGCCAGCAGCCAAGAGGGGCTTCAACCCTACGAGCAGTACTTC. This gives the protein CASSQEGLQPYEQYF.

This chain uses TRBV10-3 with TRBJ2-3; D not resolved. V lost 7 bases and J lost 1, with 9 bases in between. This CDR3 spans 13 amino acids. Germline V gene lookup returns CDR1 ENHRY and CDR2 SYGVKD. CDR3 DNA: TGTGCCATCACTGCAAAAGGCACAGATACGCAGTATTTT. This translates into CAITAKGTDTQYF.

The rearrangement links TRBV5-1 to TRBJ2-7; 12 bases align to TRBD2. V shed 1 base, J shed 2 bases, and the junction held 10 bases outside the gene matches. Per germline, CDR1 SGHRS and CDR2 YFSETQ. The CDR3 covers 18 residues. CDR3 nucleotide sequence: TGCGCCAGCAGCTTGCGGGCGAGATCTAGCGGGGGGGCCTACGAGCAGTACTTC. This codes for CASSLRARSSGGAYEQYF. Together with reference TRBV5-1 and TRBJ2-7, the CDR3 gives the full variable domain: KAGVTQTPRYLIKTRGQQVTLSCSPISGHRSVSWYQQTPGQGLQFLFEYFSETQRNKGNFPGRFSGRQFSNSRSEMNVSTLELGDSALYLCASSLRARSSGGAYEQYFGPGTRLTVT.

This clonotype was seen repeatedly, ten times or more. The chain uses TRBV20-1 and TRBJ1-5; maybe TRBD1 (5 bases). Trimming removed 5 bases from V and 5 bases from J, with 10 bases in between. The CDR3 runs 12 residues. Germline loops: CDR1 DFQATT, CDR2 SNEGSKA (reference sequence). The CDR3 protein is CSAPREDQPQHF. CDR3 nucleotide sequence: TGCAGTGCTCCCAGGGAGGATCAGCCCCAGCATTTT.

CDR3 region: CASRPSGVVHEQFF. DNA for the CDR3: TGTGCCAGCCGGCCATCAGGAGTAGTTCATGAGCAGTTCTTC. The chain carries TRBV28 and TRBJ2-1; D gene unclear. Germline values: CDR1 MDHEN, CDR2 SYDVKM. The CDR3 length is 14 residues. V was clipped by 8 bases and J by 8 bases, with 19 bases between them. The entire variable domain, with the rest obtained from reference TRBV28 and TRBJ2-1, is as follows: DVKVTQSSRYLVKRTGEKVFLECVQDMDHENMFWYRQDPGLGLRLIYFSYDVKMKEKGDIPEGYSVSREKKERFSLILESASTNQTSMYLCASRPSGVVHEQFFGPGTRLTVL.

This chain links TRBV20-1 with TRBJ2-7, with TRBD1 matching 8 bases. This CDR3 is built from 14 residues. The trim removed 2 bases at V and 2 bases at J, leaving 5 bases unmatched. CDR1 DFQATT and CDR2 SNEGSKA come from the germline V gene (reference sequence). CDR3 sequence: CSARLRTGTYEQYF. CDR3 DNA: TGCAGTGCTAGACTGAGGACAGGGACCTACGAGCAGTACTTC.

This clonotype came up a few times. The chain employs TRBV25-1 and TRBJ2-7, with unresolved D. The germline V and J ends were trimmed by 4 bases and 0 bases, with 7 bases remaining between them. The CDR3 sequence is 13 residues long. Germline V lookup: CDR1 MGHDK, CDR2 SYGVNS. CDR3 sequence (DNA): TGTGCCAGCAGTGTTTCCGGCTCCTACGAGCAGTACTTC. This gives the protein CASSVSGSYEQYF.

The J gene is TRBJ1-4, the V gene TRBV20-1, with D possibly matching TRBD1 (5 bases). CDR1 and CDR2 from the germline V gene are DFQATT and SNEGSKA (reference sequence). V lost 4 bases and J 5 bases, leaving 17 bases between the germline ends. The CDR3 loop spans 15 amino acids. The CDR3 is CSAIGGGRTNEKLFF. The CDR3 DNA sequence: TGCAGTGCTATCGGAGGTGGACGGACAAATGAAAAACTGTTTTTT.

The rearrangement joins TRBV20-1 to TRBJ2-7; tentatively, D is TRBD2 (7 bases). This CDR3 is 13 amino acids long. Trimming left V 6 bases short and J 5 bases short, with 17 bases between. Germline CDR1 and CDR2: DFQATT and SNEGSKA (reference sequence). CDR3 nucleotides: TGCAGTGCCCCGTCATGGGGGGGCAACGAGCAGTACTTC. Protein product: CSAPSWGGNEQYF.

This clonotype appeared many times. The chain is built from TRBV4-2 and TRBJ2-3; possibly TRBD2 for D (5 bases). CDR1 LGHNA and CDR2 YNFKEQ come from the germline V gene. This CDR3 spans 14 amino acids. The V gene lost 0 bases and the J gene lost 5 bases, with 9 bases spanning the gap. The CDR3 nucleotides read TGTGCCAGCAGCCAAGATCTTGCGGGAGATACGCAGTATTTT. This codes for CASSQDLAGDTQYF.

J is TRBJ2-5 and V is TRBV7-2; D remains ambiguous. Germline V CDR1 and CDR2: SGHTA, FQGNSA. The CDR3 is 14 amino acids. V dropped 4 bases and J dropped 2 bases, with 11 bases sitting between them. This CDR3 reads CASSWGNSQETQYF. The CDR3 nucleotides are TGTGCCAGCAGCTGGGGAAACTCGCAAGAGACCCAGTACTTC.

The CDR3 DNA sequence: TGCAGTGCTAGAGACCAGACAAACAATGAGCAGTTCTTC. Translating it yields CSARDQTNNEQFF. The chain employs TRBV20-1 and TRBJ2-1; D gene uncertain. V lost 0 bases, J lost 5 bases, and 8 bases lay in between. In germline, CDR1 is DFQATT, CDR2 SNEGSKA (reference sequence). This CDR3 has 13 amino acids.

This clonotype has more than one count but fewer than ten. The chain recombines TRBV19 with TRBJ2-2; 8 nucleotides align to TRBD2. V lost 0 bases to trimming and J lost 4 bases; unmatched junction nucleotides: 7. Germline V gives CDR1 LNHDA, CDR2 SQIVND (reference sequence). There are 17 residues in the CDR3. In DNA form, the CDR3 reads TGTGCCAGTAGTATAGATCGGAGCGGGAGTGTCACCGGGGAGCTGTTTTTT. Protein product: CASSIDRSGSVTGELFF.